The 5 T cell receptor beta chains listed next were all sequenced from one sample in a study of T cell changes during pregnancy in multiple sclerosis. Sequenced by immunoSEQ multiplex PCR; TCRdb stores in-frame clones only, minus some. This table has about 75,000 clones, roughly 90% appearing once. The sequences come from peripheral blood, collected in the first trimester of pregnancy. Receptors were obtained from a female donor in good health, enrolled as a control in a pregnancy study.

This chain joins TRBV7-9 and TRBJ1-4; unclear D gene. Per germline, CDR1 SEHNR and CDR2 FQNEAQ (reference sequence). This CDR3 is built from 13 residues. V was cut by 1 base and J by 5 bases, with 5 bases left in between. The CDR3, as DNA: TGTGCCAGCAGCTTAGGCGTAAATGAAAAACTGTTTTTT. This encodes CASSLGVNEKLFF.

CDR3 sequence: CASSTPDRGQGYTF. Here the CDR3 DNA reads TGTGCCAGCAGTACGCCGGACAGGGGGCAAGGCTACACCTTC. The rearrangement links TRBV2 to TRBJ1-2, with 11 bases fitting TRBD1. The CDR3 runs to 14 residues. The junction had 7 bases not matched to a gene; V was cut back by 5 bases and J by 8 bases. Germline CDR1 SNHLY, CDR2 FYNNEI.

The chain is built from TRBV14 and TRBJ1-6; weak D call: TRBD1 (5 bases). V lost 5 bases and J lost 9, with 17 bases in between. The CDR3 spans 15 residues. CDR1 SGHDN and CDR2 FVKESK come from the germline V gene. CDR3 sequence reads: CASSSQGMRGSPLHF. The CDR3 nucleotides read TGTGCCAGCAGCTCCCAGGGAATGAGAGGTTCACCCCTCCACTTT. Supplemented by reference TRBV14 and TRBJ1-6, the full variable domain reads EAGVTQFPSHSVIEKGQTVTLRCDPISGHDNLYWYRRVMGKEIKFLLHFVKESKQDESGMPNNRFLAERTGGTYSTLKVQPAELEDSGVYFCASSSQGMRGSPLHFGNGTRLTVT.

The chain uses TRBV7-9 and TRBJ1-2; a weak D match, TRBD1 (6 bases). Germline CDR1 is SEHNR and CDR2 is FQNEAQ (reference sequence). CDR3 length equals 13 residues. The V end lost 8 bases, the J end lost 2 bases, and 12 bases lay between the germline ends. CDR3 in DNA: TGTGCCAGCTCAGGGGCCCTCAACTATGGCTACACCTTC. Protein: CASSGALNYGYTF.

CDR3 sequence reads: CASSRGTSQETQYF. The CDR3 coding sequence is TGTGCCAGCAGCCGTGGGACTAGCCAAGAGACCCAGTACTTC. The chain recombines TRBV7-9 with TRBJ2-5, with 8 bases fitting TRBD2. The CDR3 loop spans 14 amino acids. Germline V gene lookup returns CDR1 SEHNR and CDR2 FQNEAQ (reference sequence). With V trimmed by 5 bases and J by 1 base, 3 bases remained unmatched. The whole variable domain, remainder taken from reference TRBV7-9 and TRBJ2-5, is DTGVSQNPRHKITKRGQNVTFRCDPISEHNRLYWYRQTLGQGPEFLTYFQNEAQLEKSRLLSDRFSAERPKGSFSTLEIQRTEQGDSAMYLCASSRGTSQETQYFGPGTRLLVL.